Listed below are T cell receptor beta chains from one sample, sequenced in a study of a mutant IDH1 vaccine in newly diagnosed glioma. Which antigens these TCRs recognize remains unknown. The table came from immunoSEQ multiplex PCR; TCRdb's copy has only in-frame clones and leaves some out. The table records about 51,000 clones, approximately 78% of them present only once. Specimen: PBMCs, collected from a glioma patient whose treatment included an IDH1 peptide vaccine. All receptors derive from a man between 45 and 60 years old with glioma. The CDR3 runs from the conserved cysteine through the conserved F or W. D genes are given only for firm matches. Some rows have no size entry. The others give once, few or many, or a class for an expanded clone.

D	V	J	size	CDR3	DNA
NA	TRBV5-1	TRBJ2-7	NA	CASSMEPLRSYEQYF	TGCGCCAGCAGCATGGAGCCCCTGAGATCCTACGAGCAGTACTTC
NA	TRBV5-1	TRBJ2-1	NA	CASAIRPGTEDEQFF	TGCGCCAGCGCTATACGCCCCGGGACTGAAGATGAGCAGTTCTTC
NA	TRBV4-1	TRBJ2-7	NA	CASSQEGRGPSYEQYF	TGCGCCAGCAGCCAAGAAGGGCGGGGACCCTCCTACGAGCAGTACTTC
NA	TRBV10-1	TRBJ1-1	NA	CASSDPLSGTEAFF	TGCGCCAGCAGTGACCCCCTTTCGGGGACTGAAGCTTTCTTT
NA	TRBV6-5	TRBJ2-3	NA	CASSFNRADTQYF	TGTGCCAGCAGCTTTAACAGAGCAGATACGCAGTATTTT
NA	TRBV7-2	TRBJ2-3	medium-sized	CASSLSLTDTQYF	TGTGCCAGCAGCTTATCCCTCACAGATACGCAGTATTTT
TRBD1	TRBV6-5	TRBJ2-2	NA	CASSAGQDTGELFF	TGTGCCAGCAGTGCAGGACAGGACACCGGGGAGCTGTTTTTT
TRBD1	TRBV5-4	TRBJ2-5	NA	CASTLGQGQETQYF	TGTGCCAGCACTCTGGGACAGGGCCAAGAGACCCAGTACTTC
TRBD1	TRBV7-3	TRBJ1-2	NA	CASSFYQGAPSGYTF	TGTGCCAGCAGCTTTTATCAGGGGGCGCCTAGTGGCTACACCTTC
NA	TRBV7-6	TRBJ2-4	NA	CASSREGFGVGNIQYF	TGTGCCAGCAGCCGCGAGGGATTTGGGGTTGGGAACATTCAGTACTTC
NA	TRBV13	TRBJ2-7	NA	CASSFGQVRSYEQYF	TGTGCCAGCAGCTTTGGGCAGGTCCGATCCTACGAGCAGTACTTC
TRBD2	TRBV27	TRBJ2-1	few	CASSLQGGIEQFF	TGTGCCAGCAGTCTCCAGGGAGGGATTGAGCAGTTCTTC
TRBD1	TRBV7-8	TRBJ2-7	once	CASNRQGGRNYEQYF	TGTGCCAGCAACCGACAGGGGGGTCGTAACTACGAGCAGTACTTC
TRBD1	TRBV9	TRBJ2-7	NA	CASSVGDSSYEQYF	TGTGCCAGCAGCGTAGGGGACAGCAGTTACGAGCAGTACTTC
NA	TRBV7-8	TRBJ2-1	few	CASSPPAARNEQFF	TGTGCCAGCAGCCCCCCGGCCGCACGTAATGAGCAGTTCTTC
NA	TRBV28	TRBJ2-5	NA	CASRREPGEETQYF	TGTGCCAGCAGAAGAGAGCCTGGGGAGGAGACCCAGTACTTC
NA	TRBV5-1	TRBJ1-2	few	CASSLAGESPYGYTF	TGCGCCAGCAGCTTGGCTGGGGAGTCCCCTTATGGCTACACCTTC
TRBD1	TRBV5-6	TRBJ2-1	few	CASSGGQGATEQFF	TGTGCCAGCAGCGGGGGACAGGGGGCGACTGAGCAGTTCTTC
TRBD1	TRBV5-1	TRBJ1-6	once	CASSLRTGAPSVHNSPLHF	TGCGCCAGCAGCCTCCGGACAGGGGCTCCAAGCGTCCATAATTCACCCCTCCACTTT
TRBD2	TRBV27	TRBJ2-5	NA	CASSSLASGEETQYF	TGTGCCAGCAGTTCCCTAGCTAGCGGGGAAGAGACCCAGTACTTC
TRBD1	TRBV7-7	TRBJ2-5	NA	CASSLGGTGFQETQYF	TGTGCTAGCAGCTTAGGGGGCACAGGATTTCAAGAGACCCAGTACTTC
NA	TRBV28	TRBJ1-2	few	CASSYRAGYYGYTF	TGTGCCAGCAGTTACAGGGCAGGGTACTATGGCTACACCTTC
NA	TRBV14	TRBJ1-1	NA	CASSPPEGNTEAFF	TGTGCCAGCAGCCCTCCAGAAGGGAACACTGAAGCTTTCTTT
NA	TRBV5-1	TRBJ2-7	NA	CASSPGGTGSYEQYF	TGCGCCAGCAGCCCGGGGGGGACAGGGTCATACGAGCAGTACTTC
NA	TRBV21-1	TRBJ2-1	NA	CASSKGEGVLTSYNEQFF	TGTGCCAGCAGCAAAGGGGAGGGGGTGCTCACCTCCTACAATGAGCAGTTCTTC
NA	TRBV19	TRBJ1-5	NA	CASSIGEGLNQPQHF	TGTGCCAGTAGTATAGGAGAGGGGCTCAATCAGCCCCAGCATTTT
TRBD2	TRBV5-1	TRBJ2-3	NA	CASSKIGLAANTDTQYF	TGCGCCAGCAGCAAAATCGGACTAGCGGCGAACACAGATACGCAGTATTTT
NA	TRBV18	TRBJ2-3	NA	CASSPPSGTQYF	TGTGCCAGCTCACCACCTTCGGGTACGCAGTATTTT
NA	TRBV14	TRBJ1-2	NA	CASSVAEGYGYTF	TGTGCCAGCAGCGTGGCCGAGGGCTATGGCTACACCTTC